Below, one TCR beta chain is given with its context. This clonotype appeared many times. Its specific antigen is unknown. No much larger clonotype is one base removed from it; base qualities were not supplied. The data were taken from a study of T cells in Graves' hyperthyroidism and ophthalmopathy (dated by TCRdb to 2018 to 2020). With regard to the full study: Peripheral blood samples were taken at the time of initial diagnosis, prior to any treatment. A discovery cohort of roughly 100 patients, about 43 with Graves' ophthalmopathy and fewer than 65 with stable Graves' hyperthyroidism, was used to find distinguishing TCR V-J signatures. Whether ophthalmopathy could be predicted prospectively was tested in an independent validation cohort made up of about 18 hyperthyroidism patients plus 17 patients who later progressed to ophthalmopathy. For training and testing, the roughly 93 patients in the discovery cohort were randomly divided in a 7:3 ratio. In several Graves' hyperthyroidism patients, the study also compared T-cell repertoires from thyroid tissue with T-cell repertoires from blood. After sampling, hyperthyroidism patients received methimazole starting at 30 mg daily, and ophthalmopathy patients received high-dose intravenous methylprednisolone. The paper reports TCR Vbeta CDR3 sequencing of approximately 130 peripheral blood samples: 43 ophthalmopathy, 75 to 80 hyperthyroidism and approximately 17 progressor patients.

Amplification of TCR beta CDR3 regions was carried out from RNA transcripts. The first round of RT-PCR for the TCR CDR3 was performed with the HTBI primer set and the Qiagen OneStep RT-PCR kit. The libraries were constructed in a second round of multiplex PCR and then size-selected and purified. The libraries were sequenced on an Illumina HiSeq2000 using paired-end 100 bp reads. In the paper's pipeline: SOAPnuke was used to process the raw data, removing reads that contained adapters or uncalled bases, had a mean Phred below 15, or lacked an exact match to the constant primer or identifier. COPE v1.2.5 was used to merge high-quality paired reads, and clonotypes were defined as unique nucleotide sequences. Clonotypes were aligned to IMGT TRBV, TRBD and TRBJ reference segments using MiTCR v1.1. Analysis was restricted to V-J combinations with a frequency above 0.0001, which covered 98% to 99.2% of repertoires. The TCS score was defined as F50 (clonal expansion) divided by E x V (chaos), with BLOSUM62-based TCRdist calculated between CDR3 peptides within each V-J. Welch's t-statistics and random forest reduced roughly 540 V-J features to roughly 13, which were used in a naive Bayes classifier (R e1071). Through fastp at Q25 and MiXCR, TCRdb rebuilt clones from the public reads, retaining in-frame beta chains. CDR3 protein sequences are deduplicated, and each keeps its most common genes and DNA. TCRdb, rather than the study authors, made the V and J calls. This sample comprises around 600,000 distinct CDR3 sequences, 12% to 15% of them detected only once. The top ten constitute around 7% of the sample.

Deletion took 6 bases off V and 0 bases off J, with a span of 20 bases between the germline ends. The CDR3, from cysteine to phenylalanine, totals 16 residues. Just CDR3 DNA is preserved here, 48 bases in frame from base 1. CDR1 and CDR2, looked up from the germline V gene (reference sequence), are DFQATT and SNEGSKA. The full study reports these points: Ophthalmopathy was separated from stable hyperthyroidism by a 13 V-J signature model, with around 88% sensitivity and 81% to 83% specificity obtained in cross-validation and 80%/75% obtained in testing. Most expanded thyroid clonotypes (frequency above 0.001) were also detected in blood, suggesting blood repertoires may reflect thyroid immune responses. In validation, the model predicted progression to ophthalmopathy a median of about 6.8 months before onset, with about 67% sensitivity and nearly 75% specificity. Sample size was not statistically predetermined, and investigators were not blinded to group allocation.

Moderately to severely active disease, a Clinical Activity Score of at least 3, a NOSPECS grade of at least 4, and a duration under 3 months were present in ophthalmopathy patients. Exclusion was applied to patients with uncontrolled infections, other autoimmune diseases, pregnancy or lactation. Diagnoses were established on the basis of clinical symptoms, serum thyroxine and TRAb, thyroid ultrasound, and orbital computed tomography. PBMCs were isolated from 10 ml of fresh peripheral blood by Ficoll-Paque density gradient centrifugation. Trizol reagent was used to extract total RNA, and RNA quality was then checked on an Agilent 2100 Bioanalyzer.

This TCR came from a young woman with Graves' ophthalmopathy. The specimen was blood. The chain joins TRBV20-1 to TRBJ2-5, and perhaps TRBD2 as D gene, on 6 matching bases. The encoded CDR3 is CSADGWPGVDQETQYF. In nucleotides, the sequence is TGCAGTGCGGATGGGTGGCCGGGAGTCGACCAAGAGACCCAGTACTTC.